These 30 T cell receptor beta chains share one sample of origin, sequenced in a study of blood T cell repertoires in COVID-19. Clones were sequenced by immunoSEQ multiplex PCR, and TCRdb holds only the in-frame ones, with some missing. Found here are roughly 35,000 clones, around 84% of them singletons; the top ten hold 13% to 15%. Specimen: peripheral blood. These receptors were obtained from a human donor with acute or convalescent COVID-19. The donor label of this sample is uncertain.

The rearrangement joins TRBV7-8 to TRBJ1-5; D might be TRBD1 (5 bases). Trimming left V 8 bases short and J 2 bases short, with 10 bases between. Per germline, CDR1 SGHVS and CDR2 FQNEAQ. CDR3 size: 13 residues. The CDR3 coding sequence is TGTGCCAGCTCAGGGTCGGGCAATCAGCCCCAGCATTTT. It encodes CASSGSGNQPQHF. Full variable domain (remainder filled in from reference TRBV7-8 and TRBJ1-5): GAGVSQSPRYKVAKRGQDVALRCDPISGHVSLFWYQQALGQGPEFLTYFQNEAQLDKSGLPSDRFFAERPEGSVSTLKIQRTQQEDSAVYLCASSGSGNQPQHFGDGTRLSIL.

The chain joins TRBV19 to TRBJ1-5; TRBD1 agrees at 10 bases. The length of the CDR3 is 17 residues. The V and J ends lost 6 bases and 1 base, in that order; junction bases with no gene match: 9. Germline CDR1 and CDR2: LNHDA and SQIVND (reference sequence). The CDR3 region has the DNA TGTGCCAGTAGAACGACAGGGGGCTATTTGAGCAATCAGCCCCAGCATTTT. Translating it yields CASRTTGGYLSNQPQHF.

V usage is TRBV9 and J usage is TRBJ2-1; 10 bases are a match to TRBD2. V shed 4 bases, J shed 5 bases, and the junction held 12 bases outside the gene matches. The germline gives CDR1 SGDLS, CDR2 YYNGEE. The CDR3 totals 17 residues. CDR3 region: CASSPRLAGGRNNEQFF. In nucleotides, the CDR3 is TGTGCCAGCAGCCCCCGATTAGCGGGAGGAAGAAACAATGAGCAGTTCTTC.

This chain joins TRBV7-2 and TRBJ1-2, with D possibly matching TRBD1 (6 bases). The CDR3 is made up of 15 amino acids. V lost 1 base, J lost 3 bases, and 12 bases lay in between. In germline, CDR1 is SGHTA, CDR2 FQGNSA. Here the CDR3 reads CASSLVSGGDYGYTF. In DNA, the CDR3 is TGTGCCAGCAGCTTAGTATCGGGGGGCGACTATGGCTACACCTTC.

This chain connects TRBV13 to TRBJ1-5; 8 bases are shared with TRBD1. Germline V gene lookup returns CDR1 PRHDT and CDR2 FYEKMQ (reference sequence). The CDR3 runs to 18 residues. The junction had 16 bases not matched to a gene; V was cut back by 6 bases and J by 3 bases. In nucleotides, the CDR3 is TGTGCCAGCAGTTCTGGAGGAGACAGGGGCCCCCACAATCAGCCCCAGCATTTT. Residues: CASSSGGDRGPHNQPQHF.

This clone was seen just once. The chain joins TRBV18 to TRBJ2-7, with 7 bases lining up with TRBD1. CDR3 length: 15 amino acids. Germline V CDR1 and CDR2: KGHSH, LQKENI. J gave up 5 bases and V 3 bases, and 10 bases lay outside the gene matches. The CDR3 DNA reads TGTGCCAGCTCACCTAACACAGGGGTTGGAAACGAGCAGTACTTC. Protein sequence: CASSPNTGVGNEQYF.

The chain employs TRBV7-9 and TRBJ2-5, with TRBD2 identical over 7 bases. J was trimmed by 1 base and V by 1 base; bases with no gene match: 3. The CDR3 contains 15 residues. CDR1 and CDR2 from the germline V gene are SEHNR and FQNEAQ (reference sequence). CDR3 amino acids: CASSLGSGAQETQYF. The CDR3 nucleotides read TGTGCCAGCAGCTTAGGAAGCGGGGCCCAAGAGACCCAGTACTTC.

The CDR3 reads CASSLDWLAGGPKTQYF. For the CDR3, the DNA is TGTGCCAGCAGCTTAGATTGGCTAGCGGGGGGGCCCAAGACCCAGTACTTC. The chain links TRBV11-2 to TRBJ2-5; TRBD2 matches at 12 bases. Germline V gene data show CDR1 as SGHAT and CDR2 as FQNNGV. This CDR3 has 17 amino acids. Germline trimming cut 0 bases from V and 6 bases from J; bases unmatched to any gene: 8. The full variable domain, its missing parts supplied by reference TRBV11-2 and TRBJ2-5, is EAGVAQSPRYKIIEKRQSVAFWCNPISGHATLYWYQQILGQGPKLLIQFQNNGVVDDSQLPKDRFSAERLKGVDSTLKIQPAKLEDSAVYLCASSLDWLAGGPKTQYFGPGTRLLVL.

This clone was seen more than once but under ten times. The chain combines TRBV19 with TRBJ1-6; D is ambiguous. V lost 5 bases to trimming and J lost 7 bases, with 21 bases between them. The CDR3 is 17 amino acids. Germline V gene lookup returns CDR1 LNHDA and CDR2 SQIVND (reference sequence). CDR3 in amino acids: CASSSREGGPGNSPLHF. For the CDR3, the DNA is TGTGCCAGTAGTTCAAGAGAGGGAGGGCCCGGGAATTCACCCCTCCACTTT.

V and J are TRBV4-2 and TRBJ2-1; TRBD2 aligns across 9 bases. CDR1 and CDR2 (germline): LGHNA, YNFKEQ. V was pared by 1 base and J by 4 bases, with 2 bases of the junction left unmatched. The CDR3 length is 15 residues. The CDR3 loop is CASSQGTSGYNEQFF. Here the CDR3 DNA reads TGTGCCAGCAGCCAAGGAACTAGCGGGTACAATGAGCAGTTCTTC.

The rearrangement uses TRBV2 and TRBJ1-1, with D hard to call. Germline V gene lookup returns CDR1 SNHLY and CDR2 FYNNEI. The CDR3 covers 12 residues. With 6 bases removed from V and 5 bases from J, the gap between germline ends came to 10 bases. CDR3 nucleotides: TGTGCCAGCAGGAGGAGAGAGACTGAAGCTTTCTTT. Its translation: CASRRRETEAFF. The full variable domain, rest sourced from reference TRBV2 and TRBJ1-1, is EPEVTQTPSHQVTQMGQEVILRCVPISNHLYFYWYRQILGQKVEFLVSFYNNEISEKSEIFDDQFSVERPDGSNFTLKIRSTKLEDSAMYFCASRRRETEAFFGQGTRLTVV.

The genes are TRBV5-3 and TRBJ1-5; 10 positions match TRBD1. TRBV5-3 is classed as an ORF, of uncertain function. The CDR3 loop spans 20 amino acids. Trimming took 0 bases from V and 0 from J; bases not matched to a gene: 12. This CDR3 reads CARSLDSSGQGIYSNQPQHF. The DNA for the CDR3 is TGTGCCAGAAGCTTGGACTCGTCGGGACAGGGGATCTATAGCAATCAGCCCCAGCATTTT.

The chain joins TRBV30 to TRBJ1-3, with D possibly TRBD1 on 6 matching bases. V gave up 5 bases and J gave up 4 bases, with 6 bases separating them. CDR1 is GTSNPN and CDR2 is SVGIG in the germline V gene (reference sequence). This CDR3 is built from 11 residues. The CDR3 DNA is TGTGCCTGGGGACAGGGAAACACCATATATTTT. It translates to CAWGQGNTIYF.

The sample holds a few counts of this clone. The chain has TRBV19 and TRBJ1-2; maybe TRBD1 (6 bases). Trimming removed 8 bases at V and 2 bases at J, with 12 bases between. CDR1 and CDR2 (germline): LNHDA, SQIVND (reference sequence). This CDR3 spans 13 amino acids. CDR3 coding DNA: TGTGCCAGTGTACAGGGCCCCAACTATGGCTACACCTTC. Translation gives CASVQGPNYGYTF.

CDR3 sequence (DNA): TGTGCCAGCAGTTTAGGGACAACCTACGAGCAGTACTTC. Amino acids: CASSLGTTYEQYF. This chain joins TRBV6-5 and TRBJ2-7; TRBD1 is a possible D gene (6 bases). CDR3 size: 13 residues. The V gene lost 4 bases and the J gene lost 2 bases, with 9 bases spanning the gap. Germline V CDR1 and CDR2: MNHEY, SVGAGI.

CDR3 amino acids: CASSQLTQGKNTEAFF. DNA of the CDR3: TGCGCCAGCAGCCAACTAACACAGGGTAAGAACACTGAAGCTTTCTTT. The chain employs TRBV5-1 and TRBJ1-1; the D gene is possibly TRBD1 (6 bases). V was trimmed by 4 bases and J by 1 base, leaving 17 bases between them. The CDR3 has 16 residues. Germline values: CDR1 SGHRS, CDR2 YFSETQ.

The V and J genes are TRBV11-2 and TRBJ2-1; D is ambiguous. The germline V gene has CDR1 SGHAT and CDR2 FQNNGV. The CDR3 loop spans 13 amino acids. Trimming pared 3 bases from V and 9 bases from J, leaving 12 bases between. DNA for the CDR3: TGTGCCAGCAGCTTGGGTCTATCAGGTGAGCAGTTCTTC. This sequence encodes CASSLGLSGEQFF.

CDR3 sequence (DNA): TGTGCCAGCAGCCCCGGTGTGGAGAGCTCTGGAAACACCATATATTTT. Its protein is CASSPGVESSGNTIYF. The V and J genes are TRBV3-1 (or the pseudogene TRBV3-2) and TRBJ1-3; D is uncertain. CDR3 length: 16 amino acids. Trimming left V 4 bases short and J 0 bases short, with 13 bases between. Germline lookup yields CDR1 LGHDT and CDR2 YNNKEL (reference sequence).

The chain is built from TRBV28 and TRBJ1-2, with D maybe TRBD1 (5 bases). The germline V gene encodes CDR1 MDHEN and CDR2 SYDVKM. Trimming cost V 3 bases and J 6 bases, with 11 bases left between them. CDR3 length: 13 amino acids. In DNA, the CDR3 is TGTGCCAGCAGTTTGACAGAGTCCAATGGCTACACCTTC. Amino acids: CASSLTESNGYTF.

V gene TRBV11-3 combines with J gene TRBJ2-5, with unresolved D. CDR1 is SGHNT, CDR2 YENEEA, per germline. This CDR3 comprises 14 residues. Trimming removed 3 bases from V and 5 bases from J, with 13 bases in between. The CDR3 loop is CASSFERSSETQYF. CDR3 bases: TGTGCCAGCAGCTTTGAGAGGTCTAGTGAGACCCAGTACTTC.

J is TRBJ2-7 and V is TRBV5-6, with a weak D call TRBD2 (5 bases). This CDR3 is built from 13 residues. Trimming pared 5 bases from V and 0 bases from J, leaving 9 bases between. In germline, CDR1 is SGHDT, CDR2 YYEEEE. The CDR3 protein is CASRGVSSYEQYF. As DNA, the CDR3 is TGTGCCAGCAGGGGAGTTAGCTCCTACGAGCAGTACTTC.

This clone was detected once. This rearrangement joins TRBV4-1 to TRBJ2-3; TRBD2 is a possible D gene (6 bases). Germline V gene data show CDR1 as MGHRA and CDR2 as YSYEKL. The V end lost 4 bases, the J end lost 0 bases, and 14 bases lay between the germline ends. The CDR3 totals 16 residues. The CDR3, as DNA: TGCGCCAGCAGCCGCCCGACTAGGACTAGCACAGATACGCAGTATTTT. Protein product: CASSRPTRTSTDTQYF.

This clone was seen just once. V usage is TRBV6-5 and J usage is TRBJ2-1; tentative D call: TRBD2 (5 bases). Trimming removed 0 bases from V and 7 bases from J, with 10 bases in between. The CDR3 contains 14 residues. Germline V gene lookup returns CDR1 MNHEY and CDR2 SVGAGI. The DNA of the CDR3 is TGTGCCAGCAGTTACTCGAGGGTTACGAATGAGCAGTTCTTC. Encoded protein: CASSYSRVTNEQFF.

The rearrangement uses TRBV4-3 and TRBJ1-1, with unresolved D. V lost 2 bases and J 4 bases, leaving 11 bases between the germline ends. Germline lookup yields CDR1 LGHNA and CDR2 YSLEER. This CDR3 contains 14 residues. The CDR3: CASSQKWEGTEAFF. DNA for the CDR3: TGCGCCAGCAGCCAAAAGTGGGAGGGCACTGAAGCTTTCTTT.

The chain joins TRBV30 to TRBJ2-5; D gene ambiguous. Germline loops: CDR1 GTSNPN, CDR2 SVGIG (reference sequence). The length of the CDR3 is 14 residues. The V end lost 2 bases, the J end lost 4 bases, and 14 bases lay between the germline ends. The chain's CDR3 is CAWSHRSVTETQYF. Written as DNA, the CDR3 is TGTGCCTGGAGTCACCGGTCGGTCACAGAGACCCAGTACTTC.

This rearrangement joins TRBV10-3 to TRBJ2-5, with D maybe TRBD2 (6 bases). Trimming pared 0 bases from V and 5 bases from J, leaving 10 bases between. Germline CDR1 reads ENHRY; CDR2 reads SYGVKD. The CDR3 consists of 14 residues. Here the CDR3 reads CAISESGGWETQYF. CDR3 nucleotides: TGTGCCATCAGTGAGTCAGGAGGGTGGGAGACCCAGTACTTC.

This chain joins TRBV6-5 and TRBJ2-5; TRBD2 matches at 10 bases. Per the germline V gene, CDR1 is MNHEY and CDR2 is SVGAGI. V shed 6 bases and J 4 bases; nucleotides not matched to a gene: 2. This CDR3 is built from 13 residues. This CDR3 reads CASRAGGRETQYF. CDR3 in DNA: TGTGCCAGCAGAGCGGGAGGGAGAGAGACCCAGTACTTC.

The rearrangement joins TRBV9 to TRBJ2-1, with 8 positions matching TRBD2. J gave up 10 bases and V 0 bases, and 9 bases lay outside the gene matches. The CDR3 loop spans 15 amino acids. Germline CDR1 is SGDLS and CDR2 is YYNGEE. CDR3 DNA: TGTGCCAGCAGCGTAGCTGGGCGGGAGGTGAAAGAGCAGTTCTTC. Translation gives CASSVAGREVKEQFF. The entire variable domain, with the rest obtained from reference TRBV9 and TRBJ2-1, is as follows: DSGVTQTPKHLITATGQRVTLRCSPRSGDLSVYWYQQSLDQGLQFLIQYYNGEERAKGNILERFSAQQFPDLHSELNLSSLELGDSALYFCASSVAGREVKEQFFGPGTRLTVL.

The chain combines TRBV19 with TRBJ1-5; D gene uncertain. V lost 3 bases and J 4 bases, leaving 10 bases between the germline ends. CDR1 is LNHDA, CDR2 SQIVND, per germline (reference sequence). There are 14 residues in the CDR3. CDR3 amino acids: CASSIAGENQPQHF. The CDR3 bases are TGTGCCAGTAGTATCGCCGGGGAGAATCAGCCCCAGCATTTT.

The V call is TRBV18, the J call TRBJ2-1; 7 nucleotides match TRBD2. Unmatched junction bases numbered 13, after V lost 6 bases and J lost 8 bases. Germline values: CDR1 KGHSH, CDR2 LQKENI. The CDR3 is 15 residues long. Here the CDR3 reads CASSQGSGRVYEQFF. The DNA for the CDR3 is TGTGCCAGCTCCCAAGGTAGCGGGCGGGTGTATGAGCAGTTCTTC.